A single sample is the source of the 20 T cell receptor beta chains below, sequenced in a study of T cell responses to AZD1222 COVID-19 vaccine. Assay used: immunoSEQ multiplex PCR; TCRdb lists only in-frame clones, some missing. Seen here are roughly 120,000 clones, 91% observed once, and the top ten hold approximately 3%. Sample: peripheral blood, taken on day 0 of AZD1222 vaccination. The source is an adult in good health.

This sequence joins TRBV2 and TRBJ2-7, with D possibly matching TRBD2 (6 bases). Per the germline V gene, CDR1 is SNHLY and CDR2 is FYNNEI. The CDR3 is 12 residues long. V was trimmed by 7 bases and J by 3 bases, leaving 10 bases between them. The chain's CDR3 is CASKGRIYEQYF. The CDR3 DNA follows: TGTGCCAGCAAAGGGAGGATCTACGAGCAGTACTTC.

This sequence joins TRBV24-1 and TRBJ2-3, with TRBD2 matching 7 bases. This CDR3 contains 16 residues. Germline V gene lookup returns CDR1 KGHDR and CDR2 SFDVKD. Trimming at V came to 6 bases and at J to 2 bases, leaving 10 bases not matched to a gene. CDR3 coding DNA: TGTGCCACCAGTTCATCCCAGCGGGGCTTCACAGATACGCAGTATTTT. Its translation is CATSSSQRGFTDTQYF.

The chain links TRBV28 to TRBJ1-5, with D perhaps matching TRBD1 (6 bases). Looked up from germline, CDR1 is MDHEN and CDR2 is SYDVKM. The CDR3 is 12 residues long. V was clipped by 5 bases and J by 11 bases, with 13 bases between them. The CDR3: CASSQGLKSQHF. In DNA, the CDR3 is TGTGCCAGCAGTCAGGGGTTGAAGTCCCAGCATTTT.

The rearrangement joins TRBV15 to TRBJ1-5; D uncertain. The CDR3 is 15 residues long. Between the trimmed V and J ends, which lost 1 base and 0 bases, there was a span of 7 bases. CDR1 LNHNV and CDR2 YYDKDF come from the germline V gene (reference sequence). The DNA for the CDR3 is TGTGCCACCAGCAGAGTGCCTTCTAGCAATCAGCCCCAGCATTTT. It codes for CATSRVPSSNQPQHF.

This clone has just one count. This chain connects TRBV15 to TRBJ2-7; 7 bases fit TRBD1. V trimming: 1 base; J trimming: 0 bases; junction bases outside the gene matches: 3. The length of the CDR3 is 15 residues. The germline V gene has CDR1 LNHNV and CDR2 YYDKDF (reference sequence). CDR3 bases: TGTGCCACCAGCAGAGGGACAGGACTCTCCTACGAGCAGTACTTC. The encoded protein is CATSRGTGLSYEQYF.

This clone has just a few counts. The rearrangement uses TRBV2 and TRBJ2-7; maybe TRBD1 (5 bases). CDR1 is SNHLY, CDR2 FYNNEI, per germline. This CDR3 spans 13 amino acids. V was pared by 7 bases and J by 5 bases, with 15 bases between. The CDR3 spells CASNMVAGHEQYF. CDR3 in DNA: TGTGCCAGCAACATGGTGGCAGGGCACGAGCAGTACTTC.

This clone was picked up one time. The V and J genes are TRBV5-6 and TRBJ1-2; 7 bases fit TRBD1. Germline V gene lookup returns CDR1 SGHDT and CDR2 YYEEEE. J was trimmed by 2 bases and V by 4 bases; bases with no gene match: 11. CDR3 length: 16 amino acids. The CDR3 bases are TGTGCCAGCAGCAACAACGGACAGGCGAAGAACTATGGCTACACCTTC. Translation: CASSNNGQAKNYGYTF.

The CDR3 loop is CASRPDYNSPLHF. In nucleotides, the CDR3 is TGTGCCAGCAGGCCGGATTATAATTCACCCCTCCACTTT. The V call is TRBV12-3 or TRBV12-4, the J call TRBJ1-6; no clear D. The length of the CDR3 is 13 residues. The V end lost 6 bases, the J end lost 4 bases, and 7 bases lay between the germline ends.

The rearrangement uses TRBV7-7 and TRBJ2-7; the match to TRBD1 covers 9 bases. CDR3 length equals 14 residues. The V and J ends lost 5 bases and 2 bases, in that order; junction bases with no gene match: 4. The germline CDR1 and CDR2 sequences are SSHAT and FNYEAQ (reference sequence). This CDR3 reads CASSPGTGPYEQYF. CDR3 sequence (DNA): TGTGCCAGCAGCCCTGGGACAGGGCCCTACGAGCAGTACTTC.

This chain links TRBV6-5 with TRBJ1-2, with 9 bases identical to TRBD1. Germline V gene lookup returns CDR1 MNHEY and CDR2 SVGAGI. CDR3 length: 13 amino acids. The junction had 7 bases not matched to a gene; V was cut back by 7 bases and J by 7 bases. The CDR3 DNA reads TGTGCCAGCAAACGGACAGGGGAAGGTGGCTACACCTTC. Its protein product is CASKRTGEGGYTF.

The chain carries TRBV7-3 and TRBJ1-2, with D tentatively TRBD1 (5 bases). Germline assignment: CDR1 SGHTA and CDR2 FQGTGA. The CDR3 extends over 16 amino acids. V shed 5 bases and J shed 3 bases, with 19 bases lying between them. CDR3 residues: CASSPRGLQGDYGYTF. CDR3 sequence (DNA): TGTGCCAGCAGCCCGAGAGGTCTTCAGGGCGACTATGGCTACACCTTC.

The chain uses TRBV28 and TRBJ1-5; TRBD1 might be the D (5 bases). The CDR3 is made up of 17 amino acids. CDR1 and CDR2 from the germline V gene are MDHEN and SYDVKM. V dropped 1 base and J dropped 3 bases, with 16 bases sitting between them. The CDR3 region is CASSLSHPTGFNQPQHF. The CDR3 bases are TGTGCCAGCAGTTTATCGCACCCTACAGGTTTCAATCAGCCCCAGCATTTT.

The chain joins TRBV9 to TRBJ2-1; no clear D gene. Germline V gene lookup returns CDR1 SGDLS and CDR2 YYNGEE. V was cut by 0 bases and J by 6 bases, with 4 bases left in between. CDR3 length: 12 amino acids. The CDR3 nucleotides read TGTGCCAGCAGCGTAGATGGCAATGAGCAGTTCTTC. Its translation: CASSVDGNEQFF.

This clone was seen a few times. V is TRBV10-3 and J is TRBJ1-5; tentatively, D is TRBD1 (6 bases). Germline CDR1 reads ENHRY; CDR2 reads SYGVKD. The CDR3 contains 13 residues. V lost 8 bases and J 6 bases, leaving 14 bases between the germline ends. The CDR3 spells CAIGGGGGQPQHF. The CDR3 region has the DNA TGTGCCATCGGGGGAGGGGGAGGTCAGCCCCAGCATTTT.

The chain recombines TRBV7-2 with TRBJ2-3; D ambiguous. The CDR3 is 15 amino acids. Trimming stripped 1 base from V and 6 bases from J, with 14 bases between. Germline CDR1 is SGHTA and CDR2 is FQGNSA. CDR3 protein: CASSLGSSSSDTQYF. The CDR3 DNA follows: TGTGCCAGCAGCTTAGGTTCTTCCTCATCGGATACGCAGTATTTT. The whole variable domain, filled in from reference TRBV7-2 and TRBJ2-3, reads GAGVSQSPSNKVTEKGKDVELRCDPISGHTALYWYRQSLGQGLEFLIYFQGNSAPDKSGLPSDRFSAERTGGSVSTLTIQRTQQEDSAVYLCASSLGSSSSDTQYFGPGTRLTVL.

V usage is TRBV9 and J usage is TRBJ2-7; 8 bases map to TRBD1. Germline assignment: CDR1 SGDLS and CDR2 YYNGEE. The ends lost 4 bases at V and 3 bases at J; junction bases unmatched: 6. This CDR3 is built from 14 residues. In nucleotides, the CDR3 is TGTGCCAGCAGCTCCCGGACAGGGAGCTACGAGCAGTACTTC. Translated: CASSSRTGSYEQYF.

The V call is TRBV7-9, the J call TRBJ2-3; D is possibly TRBD1 or TRBD2 (5 bases each). The V gene lost 5 bases and the J gene lost 0 bases, with 12 bases spanning the gap. This CDR3 is 15 amino acids long. Germline assignment: CDR1 SEHNR and CDR2 FQNEAQ (reference sequence). Written as DNA, the CDR3 is TGTGCCAGCAGCCTCTGGGGCGGGAGCACAGATACGCAGTATTTT. It specifies CASSLWGGSTDTQYF.

The gene calls are TRBV18 and TRBJ2-2; unclear D gene. Germline CDR1 reads KGHSH; CDR2 reads LQKENI. V was trimmed by 1 base and J by 1 base, leaving 7 bases between them. The CDR3 spans 15 residues. The CDR3, as DNA: TGTGCCAGCTCACCACGTATAGAGAACACCGGGGAGCTGTTTTTT. Its protein product is CASSPRIENTGELFF.

The rearrangement joins TRBV7-9 to TRBJ1-3, with 8 bases lining up with TRBD1. Germline V CDR1 and CDR2: SEHNR, FQNEAQ (reference sequence). CDR3 length equals 16 residues. V shed 2 bases and J 0 bases; nucleotides not matched to a gene: 3. In DNA, the CDR3 is TGTGCCAGCAGCTTAACAGGGGGACTCTCTGGAAACACCATATATTTT. This translates into CASSLTGGLSGNTIYF.

CDR3 amino acids: CASSLWEGAGYGYTF. The CDR3 region has the DNA TGTGCCAGCAGCTTATGGGAGGGGGCGGGCTATGGCTACACCTTC. The V and J genes are TRBV7-8 and TRBJ1-2, with TRBD1 matching 7 bases. Germline V gene data show CDR1 as SGHVS and CDR2 as FQNEAQ. The J segment lost 4 bases and the V segment lost 2 bases, leaving 7 bases of the junction unmatched. This CDR3 has 15 residues.